This entry describes one TCR beta chain. Its antigen is as yet unknown. CDR1 and CDR2 from the germline V gene are MDHEN and SYDVKM. This CDR3 has 14 amino acids. The trim removed 6 bases at V and 6 bases at J, leaving 10 bases unmatched. The record originates from a study of cytomegalovirus exposure and HLA in healthy donors. The PCR ran on 60 Vbeta and 13 Jbeta primers. The repertoire was sequenced with immunoSEQ multiplex PCR; TCRdb's copy has only in-frame clones and lacks some. The data hold fewer than 350,000 clones, with approximately 90% observed a single time. Study-level results: Sequencing depth across donors, presence/absence analyses assumed, was roughly uniform. The later analysis indicated that the majority of CMV-associated TCR beta chains appeared HLA-restricted. Prior analysis indicated that the majority of TCR beta V segments exhibited productivity approximately 87% or approximately 30% of the time. Later, TCR association rates were found to vary by HLA locus, highest for DRB1 and lowest for HLA-C.

Material: PBMCs. This TCR derives from a woman aged 18 to 35 in good health and CMV-seronegative. The V call is TRBV28, the J call TRBJ2-7; 8 nucleotides line up with TRBD1. The CDR3 region is CASRARTGRSEQYF. DNA for the CDR3: TGTGCCAGCAGGGCTAGGACAGGGAGGTCCGAGCAGTACTTC.